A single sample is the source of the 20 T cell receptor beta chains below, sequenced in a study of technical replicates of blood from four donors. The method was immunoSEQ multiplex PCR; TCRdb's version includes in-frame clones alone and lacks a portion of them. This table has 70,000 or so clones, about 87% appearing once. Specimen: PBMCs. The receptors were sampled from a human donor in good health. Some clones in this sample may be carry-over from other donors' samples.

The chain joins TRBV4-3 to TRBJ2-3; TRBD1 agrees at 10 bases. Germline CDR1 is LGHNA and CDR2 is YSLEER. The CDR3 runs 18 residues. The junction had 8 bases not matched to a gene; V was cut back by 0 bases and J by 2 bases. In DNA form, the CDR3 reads TGCGCCAGCAGCCAAGACCCTTCCGGGACAGGGGCCACAGATACGCAGTATTTT. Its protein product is CASSQDPSGTGATDTQYF.

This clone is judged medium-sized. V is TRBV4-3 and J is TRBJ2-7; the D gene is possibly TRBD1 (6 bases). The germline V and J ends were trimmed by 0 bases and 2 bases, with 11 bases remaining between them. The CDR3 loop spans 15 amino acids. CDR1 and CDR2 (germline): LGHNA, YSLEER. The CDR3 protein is CASSQDRTATYEQYF. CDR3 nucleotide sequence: TGCGCCAGCAGCCAAGATAGGACAGCCACCTACGAGCAGTACTTC.

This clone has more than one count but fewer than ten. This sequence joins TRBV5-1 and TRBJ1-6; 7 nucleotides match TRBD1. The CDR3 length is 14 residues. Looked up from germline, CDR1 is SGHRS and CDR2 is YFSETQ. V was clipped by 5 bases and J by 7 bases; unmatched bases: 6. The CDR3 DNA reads TGCGCCAGCAGGGAGGGACAGCCAAATTCACCCCTCCACTTT. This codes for CASREGQPNSPLHF.

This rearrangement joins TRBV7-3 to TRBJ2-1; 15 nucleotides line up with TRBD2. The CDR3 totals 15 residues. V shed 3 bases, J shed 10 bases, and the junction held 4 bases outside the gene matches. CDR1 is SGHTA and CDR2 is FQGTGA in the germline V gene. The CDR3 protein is CASSLRTSGRGEQFF. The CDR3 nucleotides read TGTGCCAGCAGCTTGAGGACTAGCGGGAGGGGAGAGCAGTTCTTC.

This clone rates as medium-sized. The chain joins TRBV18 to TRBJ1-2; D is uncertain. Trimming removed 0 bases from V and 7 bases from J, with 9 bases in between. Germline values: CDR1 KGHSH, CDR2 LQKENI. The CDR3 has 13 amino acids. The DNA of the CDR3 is TGTGCCAGCTCACCACCCGGGGTGAGTGGCTACACCTTC. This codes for CASSPPGVSGYTF.

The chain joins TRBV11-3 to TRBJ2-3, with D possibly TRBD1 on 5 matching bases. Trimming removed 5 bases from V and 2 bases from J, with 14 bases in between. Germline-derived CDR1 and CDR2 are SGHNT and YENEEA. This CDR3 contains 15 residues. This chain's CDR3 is CASSPGRVVTDTQYF. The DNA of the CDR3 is TGTGCCAGCAGCCCTGGCAGGGTGGTCACAGATACGCAGTATTTT.

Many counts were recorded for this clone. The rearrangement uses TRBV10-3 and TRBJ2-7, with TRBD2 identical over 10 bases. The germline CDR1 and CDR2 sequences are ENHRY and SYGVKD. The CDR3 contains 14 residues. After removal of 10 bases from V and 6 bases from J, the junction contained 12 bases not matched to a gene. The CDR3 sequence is CATQGASGSPEQYF. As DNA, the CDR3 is TGTGCCACCCAAGGGGCTAGCGGGAGCCCCGAGCAGTACTTC.

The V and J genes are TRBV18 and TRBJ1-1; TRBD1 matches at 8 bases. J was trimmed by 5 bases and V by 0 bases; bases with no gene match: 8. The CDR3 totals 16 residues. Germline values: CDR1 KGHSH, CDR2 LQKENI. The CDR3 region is CASSPPVARGLTEAFF. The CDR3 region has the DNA TGTGCCAGCTCACCACCTGTGGCCAGGGGGCTTACTGAAGCTTTCTTT.

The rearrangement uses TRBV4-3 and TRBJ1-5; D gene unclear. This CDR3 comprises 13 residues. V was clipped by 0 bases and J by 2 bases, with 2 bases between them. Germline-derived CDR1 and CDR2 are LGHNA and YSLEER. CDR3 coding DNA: TGCGCCAGCAGCCAAGACGGCAATCAGCCCCAGCATTTT. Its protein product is CASSQDGNQPQHF.

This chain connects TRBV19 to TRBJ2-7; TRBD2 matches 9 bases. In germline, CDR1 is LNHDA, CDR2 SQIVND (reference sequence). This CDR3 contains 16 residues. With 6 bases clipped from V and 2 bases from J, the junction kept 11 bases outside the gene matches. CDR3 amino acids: CASSITRTSDTYEQYF. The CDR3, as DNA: TGTGCCAGTAGCATAACGAGGACTAGCGACACCTACGAGCAGTACTTC.

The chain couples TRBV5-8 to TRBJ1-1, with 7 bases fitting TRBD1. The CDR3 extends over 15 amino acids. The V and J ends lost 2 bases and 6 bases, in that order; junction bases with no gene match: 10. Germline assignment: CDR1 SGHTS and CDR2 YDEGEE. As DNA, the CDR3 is TGTGCCAGCAGCTTAACAGGGGATAGGCTCTCTGAAGCTTTCTTT. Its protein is CASSLTGDRLSEAFF.

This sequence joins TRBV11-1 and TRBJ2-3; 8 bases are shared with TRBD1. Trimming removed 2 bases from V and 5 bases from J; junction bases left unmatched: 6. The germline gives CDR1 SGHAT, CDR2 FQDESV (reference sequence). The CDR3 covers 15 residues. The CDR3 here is CASSLTRGPGDTQYF. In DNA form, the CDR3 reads TGTGCCAGCAGCTTAACCAGGGGGCCGGGAGATACGCAGTATTTT.

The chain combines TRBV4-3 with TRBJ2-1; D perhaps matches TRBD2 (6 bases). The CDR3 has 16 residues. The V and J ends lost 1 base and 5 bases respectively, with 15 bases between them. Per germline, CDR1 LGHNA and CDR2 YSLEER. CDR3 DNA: TGCGCCAGCAGCCAAGGTCATGGGGGGTTCCACAATGAGCAGTTCTTC. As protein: CASSQGHGGFHNEQFF.

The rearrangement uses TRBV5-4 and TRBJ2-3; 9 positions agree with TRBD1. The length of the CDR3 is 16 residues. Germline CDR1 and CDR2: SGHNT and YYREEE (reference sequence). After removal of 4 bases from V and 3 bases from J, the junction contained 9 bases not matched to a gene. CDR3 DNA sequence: TGTGCCAGCAGCCTACAGGGGGCGCGTCTTACAGATACGCAGTATTTT. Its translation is CASSLQGARLTDTQYF.

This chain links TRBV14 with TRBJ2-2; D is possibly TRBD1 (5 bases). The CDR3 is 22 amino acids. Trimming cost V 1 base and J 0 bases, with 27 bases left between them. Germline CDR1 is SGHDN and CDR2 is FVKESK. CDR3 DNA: TGTGCCAGCAGCCAAGTTTCTCACCAGGGTCCCCAGGGCTGTGCGAACACCGGGGAGCTGTTTTTT. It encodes CASSQVSHQGPQGCANTGELFF.

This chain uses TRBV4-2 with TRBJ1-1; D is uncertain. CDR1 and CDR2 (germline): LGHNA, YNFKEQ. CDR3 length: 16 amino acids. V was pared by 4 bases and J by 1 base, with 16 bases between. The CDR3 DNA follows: TGTGCCAGCAGCCGCCCAGTTTCGTCTGGGAACACTGAAGCTTTCTTT. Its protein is CASSRPVSSGNTEAFF.

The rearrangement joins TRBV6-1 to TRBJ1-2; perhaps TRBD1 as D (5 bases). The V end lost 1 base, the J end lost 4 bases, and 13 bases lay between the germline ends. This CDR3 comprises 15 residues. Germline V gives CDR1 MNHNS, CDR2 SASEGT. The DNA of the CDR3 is TGTGCCAGCAGTGAAGATGTGGCAGGGTCCTATGGCTACACCTTC. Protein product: CASSEDVAGSYGYTF.

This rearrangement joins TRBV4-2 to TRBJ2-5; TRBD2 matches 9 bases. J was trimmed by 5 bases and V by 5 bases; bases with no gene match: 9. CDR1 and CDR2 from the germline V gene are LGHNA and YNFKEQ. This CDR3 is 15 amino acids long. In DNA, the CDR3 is TGTGCCAGCAGCGGATTTAGCGGGAGAGGGGAGACCCAGTACTTC. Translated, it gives CASSGFSGRGETQYF.

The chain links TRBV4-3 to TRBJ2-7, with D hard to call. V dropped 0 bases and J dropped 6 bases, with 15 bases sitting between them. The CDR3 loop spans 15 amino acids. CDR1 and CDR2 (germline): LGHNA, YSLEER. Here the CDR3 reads CASSQDFLRVAEQYF. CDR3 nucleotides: TGCGCCAGCAGCCAAGATTTCTTGCGAGTAGCCGAGCAGTACTTC.

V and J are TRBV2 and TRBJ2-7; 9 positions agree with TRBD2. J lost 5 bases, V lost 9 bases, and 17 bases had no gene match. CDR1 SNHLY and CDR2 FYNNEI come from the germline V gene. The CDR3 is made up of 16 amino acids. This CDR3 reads CARTTGDSGRSDEQYF. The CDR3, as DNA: TGTGCCAGGACTACTGGGGATAGCGGGAGATCTGACGAGCAGTACTTC.